The text below deals with one T cell receptor beta chain. Its antigen is currently unknown. The sample belongs to a study of CD8 T cells in ankylosing spondylitis. Library preparation for TCR beta used quantitative 5'-RACE with molecular barcodes. One entry per CDR3 protein results from TCRdb running MiXCR on the 5' RACE reads. The table records some 150,000 distinct CDR3 sequences, more than 40% of them present only once. This CDR3 comprises 12 residues. The V end was cut by 4 bases, the J end by 7 bases, with 9 bases between. CDR1 and CDR2 from the germline V gene are SGHVT and SQSDAQ. General observations from the study: Characteristic of ankylosing spondylitis blood, it appeared, was a TCR beta motif comprising roughly eight highly homologous variants. Within peripheral blood, clones linked to disease were CD8+ and relatively rare.

The receptor's source is a male donor with ankylosing spondylitis. The sample was synovial fluid, either unsorted or a sorted T cell fraction (not recorded which). V usage is TRBV7-4 and J usage is TRBJ2-3; D may correspond to TRBD1 or TRBD2 (5 bases each). The chain's CDR3 is CASSSTGHTQYF. Here the CDR3 DNA reads TGTGCCAGCAGCTCGACGGGACATACGCAGTATTTT.